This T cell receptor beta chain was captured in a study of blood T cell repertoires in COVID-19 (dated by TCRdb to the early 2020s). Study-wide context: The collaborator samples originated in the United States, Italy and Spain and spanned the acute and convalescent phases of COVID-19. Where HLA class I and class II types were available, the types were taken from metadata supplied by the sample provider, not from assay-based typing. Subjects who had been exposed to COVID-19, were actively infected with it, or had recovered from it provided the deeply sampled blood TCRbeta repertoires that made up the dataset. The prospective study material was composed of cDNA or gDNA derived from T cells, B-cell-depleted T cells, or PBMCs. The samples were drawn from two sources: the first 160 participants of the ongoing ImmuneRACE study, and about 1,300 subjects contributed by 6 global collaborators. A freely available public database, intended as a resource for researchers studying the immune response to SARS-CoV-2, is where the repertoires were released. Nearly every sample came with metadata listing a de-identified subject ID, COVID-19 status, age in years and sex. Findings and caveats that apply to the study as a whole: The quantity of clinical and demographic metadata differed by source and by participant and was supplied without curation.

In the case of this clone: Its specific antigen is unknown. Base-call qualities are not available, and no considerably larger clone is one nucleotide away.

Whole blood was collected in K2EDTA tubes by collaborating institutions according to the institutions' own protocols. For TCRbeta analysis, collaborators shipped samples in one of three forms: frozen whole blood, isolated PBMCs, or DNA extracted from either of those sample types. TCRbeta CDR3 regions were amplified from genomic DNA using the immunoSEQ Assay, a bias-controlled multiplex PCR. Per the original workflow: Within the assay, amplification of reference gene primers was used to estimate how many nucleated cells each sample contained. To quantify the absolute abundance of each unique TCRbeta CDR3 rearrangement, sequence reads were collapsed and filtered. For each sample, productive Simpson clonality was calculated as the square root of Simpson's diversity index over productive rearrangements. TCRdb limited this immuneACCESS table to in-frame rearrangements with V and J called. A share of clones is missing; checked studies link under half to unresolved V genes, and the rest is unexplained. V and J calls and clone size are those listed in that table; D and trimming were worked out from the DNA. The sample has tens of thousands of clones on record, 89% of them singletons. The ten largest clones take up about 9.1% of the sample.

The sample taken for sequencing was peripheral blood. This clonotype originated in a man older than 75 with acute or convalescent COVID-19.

The CDR3 reads as follows: CASSSSGFGYTF. The bases read TGTGCCAGCAGTTCGTCAGGGTTTGGCTACACCTTC. The chain is encoded by TRBV12-3 or TRBV12-4 joined to TRBJ1-2; the D gene is perhaps TRBD1, from 5 matching bases. Relative to germline, V is 4 bases shorter and J is 7 bases shorter, with 10 bases between their ends. Inclusive of the bounding cysteine and phenylalanine, the CDR3 is 12 residues long. Only the CDR3 portion is preserved as DNA: 36 bases, with reading frame beginning at the first base.